A selection of T cell receptor beta chains follows, all from one sample in a study of response to subunit inactivated influenza vaccine. TCRdb reprocessed the RT-PCR reads with MiXCR, giving one entry per CDR3 protein. The data contain about 540,000 distinct CDR3 sequences, less than 25% of them singletons. These data also featured in a second study, about T cells expressing NK-cell markers.

The material sequenced was CD4+ T cells sorted from PBMCs, taken roughly 12 days after vaccination. Every receptor here comes from a middle-aged man who received an inactivated influenza vaccine. The CDR3 runs from the conserved cysteine through the conserved F or W. A D gene is named only where the DNA matches it firmly. Rows give clone size only sometimes, using once, few, many, or a class for an expanded clone.

>NA|TRBJ2-1|few|TRBV28
TGTGCCAGCAGCATCCTAGGGGCCTACAATGAGCAGTTCTTC
CASSILGAYNEQFF
>NA|TRBJ2-1|NA|TRBV18
TGTGCCAGCTCACCACAACGGAGGGTGACCCACAATGAGCAGTTCTTC
CASSPQRRVTHNEQFF
>NA|TRBJ2-7|few|TRBV5-1
TGCGCCAGCAGCTTGCAGGCGGAAGCCTACGAGCAGTACTTC
CASSLQAEAYEQYF
>TRBD1|TRBJ2-7|NA|TRBV7-6
TGTGCCAGCAGCCAAACAGGGGGCGCAGAATACGAGCAGTACTTC
CASSQTGGAEYEQYF
>TRBD2|TRBJ2-1|few|TRBV28
TGTGCCAGCAGAAGGCTAGCGGGAGGACGGAATGAGCAGTTCTTC
CASRRLAGGRNEQFF
>TRBD1|TRBJ1-5|few|TRBV20-1
TGCAGTGCTCGGACAGGGTTTCAGCCCCAGCATTTT
CSARTGFQPQHF
>NA|TRBJ2-1|once|TRBV7-8
TGTGCCAGCAGAGTCGTTGGTGGGAGCTCCTACAATGAGCAGTTCTTC
CASRVVGGSSYNEQFF
>TRBD1|TRBJ1-5|few|TRBV20-1
TGCAGTGCTTTTAACCCCGGGACAGGGGATCAGCCCCAGCATTTT
CSAFNPGTGDQPQHF
>NA|TRBJ2-5|NA|TRBV5-1
TGCGCCAGCTACGGGCTTTTTCAAGAGACCCAGTACTTC
CASYGLFQETQYF
>NA|TRBJ2-1|few|TRBV6-1
TGTGCCAGCAGTCCCCTACGAGGGTCCAATGAGCAGTTCTTC
CASSPLRGSNEQFF
>NA|TRBJ2-2|NA|TRBV3-1
TGTGCCAGCAGCCAAGAAGTAGGTCCCCCCTCGGCCGGGGAGCTGTTTTTT
CASSQEVGPPSAGELFF
>TRBD1|TRBJ2-7|once|TRBV6-2/TRBV6-3
TGTGCCAGCCGGGACAGATTATCCTACGAGCAGTACTTC
CASRDRLSYEQYF
>NA|TRBJ1-6|NA|TRBV18
TGTGCCAGCTCACCACGTGAAGGGGACAATTCACCCCTCCACTTT
CASSPREGDNSPLHF
>NA|TRBJ2-1|many|TRBV5-5
TGTGCCAGCACCGTTAGGGCTAATTACAATGAGCAGTTCTTC
CASTVRANYNEQFF
>TRBD2|TRBJ2-3|NA|TRBV27
TGTGCCAGCAGTGGACTAGCGCGCACAGATACGCAGTATTTT
CASSGLARTDTQYF
>NA|TRBJ1-1|many|TRBV29-1
TGCAGCGTTGAAGATCGAGGTGTACTGAACACTGAAGCTTTCTTT
CSVEDRGVLNTEAFF
>NA|TRBJ2-2|few|TRBV5-6
TGTGCCAGCAGCTCCACAGATCTCGGGGAGCTGTTTTTT
CASSSTDLGELFF
>NA|TRBJ2-1|few|TRBV21-1
TGTGCCAGAAACTTCCGGACAGGGGGCCGTGGTGAGCAGTTCTTC
CARNFRTGGRGEQFF
>TRBD1|TRBJ1-2|NA|TRBV3-1
TGTGCCAGCAGCCAAGGTGCTTTGAGGACAGGCCTCGGGTCCGTAGCCTTC
CASSQGALRTGLGSVAF
>TRBD2|TRBJ2-7|once|TRBV20-1
TGCAGTGCTAGAATAGCGGGAGTGGTCTACGAGCAGTACTTC
CSARIAGVVYEQYF
>TRBD2|TRBJ2-7|NA|TRBV4-3
TGCGCCAGCAGCCAAGATTATCGGGGGGAAACCTACGAGCAGTACTTC
CASSQDYRGETYEQYF
>NA|TRBJ2-1|few|TRBV6-1
TGTGCCAGCACATTTACCCGAGACAATGAGCAGTTCTTC
CASTFTRDNEQFF
>NA|TRBJ2-7|NA|TRBV7-8
TGTGCCAGCAGCTTAGCGGGTTTGGACTACGAGCAGTACTTC
CASSLAGLDYEQYF
>NA|TRBJ2-6|once|TRBV5-1
TGCGCCAGCAGCTTGGGCAGGGGAGCGGCCGGGGCCAACGTCCTGACTTTC
CASSLGRGAAGANVLTF
>TRBD2|TRBJ2-7|NA|TRBV20-1
TGCAGTGCGGAGACTAGCGGGAAATACGAGCAGTACTTC
CSAETSGKYEQYF
>NA|TRBJ2-7|once|TRBV4-3
TGCGCCAGCAGCCGACGACAGGTCTTC
CASSRRQVF
>TRBD2|TRBJ2-7|few|TRBV5-5
TGTGCCAGCAGCCAATCCCTGGGGAGGGCCAACTCCTACGAGCAGTACTTC
CASSQSLGRANSYEQYF
>TRBD1|TRBJ1-2|few|TRBV7-2
TGTGCCAGCAGCGTAGGACAGGGGGCTGTATATGGCTACACCTTC
CASSVGQGAVYGYTF
>NA|TRBJ2-7|NA|TRBV11-2
TGTGCCAGCAGCTTAGAGATCGGGCGAGCCGGGGCGAGGGGGCAGTACTTC
CASSLEIGRAGARGQYF
>NA|TRBJ1-4|NA|TRBV9
TGTGCCAGCAGCGTAGACGGCAGCTTTAATGAAAAACTGTTTTTT
CASSVDGSFNEKLFF
>TRBD1|TRBJ1-4|NA|TRBV5-5
TGTGCCAGCAGCTTGGCCGCGACAGGGGGTCACGAAAAACTGTTTTTT
CASSLAATGGHEKLFF
>TRBD1|TRBJ2-3|few|TRBV6-2/TRBV6-3
TGTGCCAGCAGTTACCTCCTACAGGGGGCTAGCACAGATACGCAGTATTTT
CASSYLLQGASTDTQYF
>NA|TRBJ2-1|NA|TRBV18
TGTGCCAGCTCACCCCTAACCAATGAGCAGTTCTTC
CASSPLTNEQFF
>NA|TRBJ1-5|few|TRBV6-1
TGTGCCAGCAGTGAGATTGATAGCAATCAGCCCCAGCATTTT
CASSEIDSNQPQHF
>NA|TRBJ2-3|NA|TRBV6-1
TGTGCCAGCAGTGACCCGGGATCAGGAGATACGCAGTATTTT
CASSDPGSGDTQYF
>TRBD1|TRBJ2-7|few|TRBV20-1
TGCAGTGCTAGCAAACAGGGGGCCACCTCCTACGAGCAGTACTTC
CSASKQGATSYEQYF
>NA|TRBJ1-6|NA|TRBV20-1
TGCAGTGCCCTGGGGCAGACCCAGGCACCCCTCCACTTT
CSALGQTQAPLHF
>NA|TRBJ2-6|few|TRBV12-3/TRBV12-4
TGTGCCAGCAGTTTAAGCCCTCGACGGGGGTTGAGCTCTGGGGCCAACGTCCTGACTTTC
CASSLSPRRGLSSGANVLTF
>NA|TRBJ2-4|NA|TRBV7-2
TGTGCCAGCAGCTTAGGTTCAGTAGCCAAAAACATTCAGTACTTC
CASSLGSVAKNIQYF
>TRBD1|TRBJ1-5|NA|TRBV30
TGTGCCTGGAGTGTAGGACAGGAGGACCAGCCCCAGCATTTT
CAWSVGQEDQPQHF
>TRBD1|TRBJ2-1|NA|TRBV5-1
TGCGCCAGCAGCTTGTCCTCCTGGAACAGGGGAGAAAACAATGAGCAGTTCTTC
CASSLSSWNRGENNEQFF
>TRBD1|TRBJ2-5|few|TRBV4-2
TGTGCCAGCAGCCTCTGGACAGGGGGAATACAAGAGACCCAGTACTTC
CASSLWTGGIQETQYF
>NA|TRBJ2-3|NA|TRBV6-1
TGTGCCAGCAGCCTACCCGACAGCAGGCGGACAGATACGCAGTATTTT
CASSLPDSRRTDTQYF
>NA|TRBJ2-7|few|TRBV7-9
TGTGCCAGCAGCAAAGGGAACTACGAGCAGTACTTC
CASSKGNYEQYF
>NA|TRBJ2-7|NA|TRBV20-1
TGCAGTGCTAGAAGGGCAGGGTCCTACGAGCAGTACTTC
CSARRAGSYEQYF
>NA|TRBJ1-2|few|TRBV28
TGTGCCAGCAGAAAACCCCAGGCTCCAGGCTACACCTTC
CASRKPQAPGYTF
>NA|TRBJ2-3|few|TRBV3-1
TGTGCCAGCAGCCACAGGCAGGGGATCACAGATACGCAGTATTTT
CASSHRQGITDTQYF
>TRBD2|TRBJ2-5|NA|TRBV4-2
TGTGCCAGCAGCCAAGATGGCACTAGCGTAGAGACCCAGTACTTC
CASSQDGTSVETQYF
>TRBD1|TRBJ2-3|NA|TRBV5-1
TGCGCCAGCAGCTCGCAGGGGGTACAAGATACGCAGTATTTT
CASSSQGVQDTQYF
>NA|TRBJ2-7|few|TRBV5-1
TGCGCCAGCAGCTTGGCTGGGGGGAAGCTAGGCGAGCAGTACTTC
CASSLAGGKLGEQYF
>NA|TRBJ2-5|many|TRBV7-2
TGTGCCAGCAGACTAAGCCGGTGGAGTGAGAGCGGGACCCAGTACTTC
CASRLSRWSESGTQYF